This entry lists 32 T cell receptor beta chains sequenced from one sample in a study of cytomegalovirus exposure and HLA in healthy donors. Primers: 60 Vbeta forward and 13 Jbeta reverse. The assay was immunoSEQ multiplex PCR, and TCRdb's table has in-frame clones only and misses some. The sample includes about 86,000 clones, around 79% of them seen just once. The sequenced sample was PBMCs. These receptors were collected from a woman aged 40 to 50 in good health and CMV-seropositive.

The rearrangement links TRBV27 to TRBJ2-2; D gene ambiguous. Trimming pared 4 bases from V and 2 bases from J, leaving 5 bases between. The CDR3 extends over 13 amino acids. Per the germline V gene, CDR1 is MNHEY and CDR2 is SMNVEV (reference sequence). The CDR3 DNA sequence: TGTGCCAGCAGTTCTCTAAACACCGGGGAGCTGTTTTTT. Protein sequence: CASSSLNTGELFF.

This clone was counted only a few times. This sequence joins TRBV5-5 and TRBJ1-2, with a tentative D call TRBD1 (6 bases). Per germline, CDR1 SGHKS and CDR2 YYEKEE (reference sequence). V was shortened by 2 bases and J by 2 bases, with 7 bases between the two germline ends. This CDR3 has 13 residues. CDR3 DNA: TGTGCCAGCAGCTTAGGGGGAAACTATGGCTACACCTTC. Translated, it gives CASSLGGNYGYTF.

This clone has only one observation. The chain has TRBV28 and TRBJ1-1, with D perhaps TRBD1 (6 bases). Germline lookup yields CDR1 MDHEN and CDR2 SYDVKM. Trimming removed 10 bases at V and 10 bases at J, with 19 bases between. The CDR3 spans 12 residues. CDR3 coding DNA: TGTGCCATCCAAGTGGGGGCGCGAGGAGCTTTCTTT. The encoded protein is CAIQVGARGAFF.

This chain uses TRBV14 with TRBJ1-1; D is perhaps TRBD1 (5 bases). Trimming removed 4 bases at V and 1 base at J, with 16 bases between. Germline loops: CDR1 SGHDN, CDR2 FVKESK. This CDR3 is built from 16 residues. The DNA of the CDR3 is TGTGCCAGCAGCCTAGCCCCGACAGCGTGGAACACTGAAGCTTTCTTT. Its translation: CASSLAPTAWNTEAFF.

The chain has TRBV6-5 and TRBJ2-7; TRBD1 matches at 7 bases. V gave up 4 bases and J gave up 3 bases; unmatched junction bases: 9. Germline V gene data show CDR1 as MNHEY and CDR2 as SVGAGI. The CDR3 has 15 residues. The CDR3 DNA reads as TGTGCCAGCAGTTCTGGACAGGTTGTAAGCTACGAGCAGTACTTC. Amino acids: CASSSGQVVSYEQYF.

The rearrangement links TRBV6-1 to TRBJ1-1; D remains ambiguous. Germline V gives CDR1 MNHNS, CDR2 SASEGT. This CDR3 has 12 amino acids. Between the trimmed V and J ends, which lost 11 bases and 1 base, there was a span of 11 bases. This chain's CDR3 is CAGSVGNTEAFF. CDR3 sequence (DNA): TGTGCCGGTAGCGTAGGGAACACTGAAGCTTTCTTT.

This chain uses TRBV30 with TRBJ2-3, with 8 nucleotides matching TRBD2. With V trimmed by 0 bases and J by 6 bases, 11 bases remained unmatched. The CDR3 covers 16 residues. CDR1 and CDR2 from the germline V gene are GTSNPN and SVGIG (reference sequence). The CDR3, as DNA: TGTGCCTGGAGTGTCGGGGTAGCGGGGTGGGCGGATACGCAGTATTTT. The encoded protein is CAWSVGVAGWADTQYF.

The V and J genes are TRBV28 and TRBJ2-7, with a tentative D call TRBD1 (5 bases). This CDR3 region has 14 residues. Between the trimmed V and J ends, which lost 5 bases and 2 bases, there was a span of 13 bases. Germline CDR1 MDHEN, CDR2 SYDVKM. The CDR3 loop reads CASSPRTPPYEQYF. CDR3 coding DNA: TGTGCCAGCAGTCCACGGACACCTCCCTACGAGCAGTACTTC.

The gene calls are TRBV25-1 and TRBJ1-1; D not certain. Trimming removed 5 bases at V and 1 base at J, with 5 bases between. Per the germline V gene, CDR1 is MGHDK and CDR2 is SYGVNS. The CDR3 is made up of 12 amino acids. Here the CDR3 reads CASSRGNTEAFF. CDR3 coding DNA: TGTGCCAGCAGTCGGGGGAACACTGAAGCTTTCTTT.

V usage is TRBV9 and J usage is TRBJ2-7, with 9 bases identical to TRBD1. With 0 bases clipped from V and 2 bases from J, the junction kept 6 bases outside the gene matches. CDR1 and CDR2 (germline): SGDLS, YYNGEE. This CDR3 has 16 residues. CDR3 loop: CASSVGDWTGAYEQYF. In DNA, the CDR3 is TGTGCCAGCAGCGTAGGTGATTGGACAGGGGCCTACGAGCAGTACTTC.

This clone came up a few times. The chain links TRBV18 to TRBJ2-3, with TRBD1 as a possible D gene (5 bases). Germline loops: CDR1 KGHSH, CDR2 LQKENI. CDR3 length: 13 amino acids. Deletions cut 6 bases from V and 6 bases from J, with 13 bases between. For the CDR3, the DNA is TGTGCCAGCTCCTCGACAGCAGGTGATACGCAGTATTTT. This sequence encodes CASSSTAGDTQYF.

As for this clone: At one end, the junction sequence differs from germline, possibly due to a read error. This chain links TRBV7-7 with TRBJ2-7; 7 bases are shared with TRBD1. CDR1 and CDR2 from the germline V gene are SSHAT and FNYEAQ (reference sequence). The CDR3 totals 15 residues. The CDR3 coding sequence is TGTGCTAGCAGCTTAGAGACAGGGTGGGGGTACGAGCAGTACTTC. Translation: CASSLETGWGYEQYF.

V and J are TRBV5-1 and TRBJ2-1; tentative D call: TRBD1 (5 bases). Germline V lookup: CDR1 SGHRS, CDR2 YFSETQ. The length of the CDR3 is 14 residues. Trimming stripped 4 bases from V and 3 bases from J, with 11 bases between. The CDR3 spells CASSLTDNYNEQFF. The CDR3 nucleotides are TGCGCCAGCAGCCTGACGGACAACTACAATGAGCAGTTCTTC.

The CDR3 coding sequence is TGTGCCAGCAGCCAATGGGAATCGGGGAAGCCTCAACGCGGGGAGCTGTTTTTT. It codes for CASSQWESGKPQRGELFF. This chain connects TRBV14 to TRBJ2-2; D perhaps matches TRBD2 (5 bases). Trimming left V 2 bases short and J 7 bases short, with 23 bases between. Germline loops: CDR1 SGHDN, CDR2 FVKESK. CDR3 length: 18 amino acids. The full variable domain, its missing parts supplied by reference TRBV14 and TRBJ2-2, is EAGVTQFPSHSVIEKGQTVTLRCDPISGHDNLYWYRRVMGKEIKFLLHFVKESKQDESGMPNNRFLAERTGGTYSTLKVQPAELEDSGVYFCASSQWESGKPQRGELFFGEGSRLTVL.

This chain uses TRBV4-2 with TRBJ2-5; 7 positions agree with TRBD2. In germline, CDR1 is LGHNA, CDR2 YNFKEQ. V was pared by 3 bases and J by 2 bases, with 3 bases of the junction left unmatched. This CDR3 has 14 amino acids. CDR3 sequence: CASSQTGGQETQYF. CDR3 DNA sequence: TGTGCCAGCAGCCAGACGGGGGGTCAAGAGACCCAGTACTTC.

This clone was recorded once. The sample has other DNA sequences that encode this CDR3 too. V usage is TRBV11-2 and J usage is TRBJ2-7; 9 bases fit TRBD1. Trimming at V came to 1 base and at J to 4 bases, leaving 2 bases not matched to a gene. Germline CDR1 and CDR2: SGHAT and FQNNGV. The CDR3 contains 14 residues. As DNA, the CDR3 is TGTGCCAGCAGCTTAGCGACAGGGGGGTACGAGCAGTACTTC. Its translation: CASSLATGGYEQYF.

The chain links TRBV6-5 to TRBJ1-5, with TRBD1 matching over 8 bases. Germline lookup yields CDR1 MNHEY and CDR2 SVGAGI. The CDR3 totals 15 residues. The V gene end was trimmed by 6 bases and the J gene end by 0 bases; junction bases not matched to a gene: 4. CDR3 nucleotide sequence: TGTGCCAGCAGAGTACAGGGGGATAGCAATCAGCCCCAGCATTTT. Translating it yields CASRVQGDSNQPQHF.

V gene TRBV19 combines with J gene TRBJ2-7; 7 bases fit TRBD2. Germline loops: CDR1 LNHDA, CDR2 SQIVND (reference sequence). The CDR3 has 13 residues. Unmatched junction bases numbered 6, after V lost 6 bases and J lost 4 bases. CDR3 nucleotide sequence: TGTGCCAGTAGGGGAGGGCTGAAGTACGAGCAGTACTTC. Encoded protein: CASRGGLKYEQYF.

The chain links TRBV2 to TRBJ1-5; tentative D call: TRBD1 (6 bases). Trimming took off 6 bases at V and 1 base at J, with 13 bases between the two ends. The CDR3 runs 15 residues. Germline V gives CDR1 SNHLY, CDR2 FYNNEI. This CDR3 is CASRDSHISNQPQHF. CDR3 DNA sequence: TGTGCCAGCAGGGACAGCCATATAAGCAATCAGCCCCAGCATTTT.

The CDR3 nucleotides read TGTGCCTGGAGTACGGGTGCGGGCACTGAAGCTTTCTTT. This codes for CAWSTGAGTEAFF. The V gene is TRBV30, the J gene TRBJ1-1; D remains ambiguous. Germline V gene sequence: CDR1 GTSNPN, CDR2 SVGIG (reference sequence). The V end lost 2 bases, the J end lost 4 bases, and 11 bases lay between the germline ends. The CDR3 sequence is 13 residues long.

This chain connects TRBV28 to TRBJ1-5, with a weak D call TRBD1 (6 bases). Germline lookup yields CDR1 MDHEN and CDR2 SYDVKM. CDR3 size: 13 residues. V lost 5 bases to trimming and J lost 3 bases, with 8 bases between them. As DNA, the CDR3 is TGTGCCAGCAGTACAGGGTCCAATCAGCCCCAGCATTTT. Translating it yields CASSTGSNQPQHF.

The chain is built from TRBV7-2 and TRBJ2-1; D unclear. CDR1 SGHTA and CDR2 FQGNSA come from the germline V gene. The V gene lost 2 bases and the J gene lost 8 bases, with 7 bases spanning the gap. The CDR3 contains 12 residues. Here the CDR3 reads CASSLRVYEQFF. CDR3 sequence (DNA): TGTGCCAGCAGCTTACGTGTTTATGAGCAGTTCTTC.

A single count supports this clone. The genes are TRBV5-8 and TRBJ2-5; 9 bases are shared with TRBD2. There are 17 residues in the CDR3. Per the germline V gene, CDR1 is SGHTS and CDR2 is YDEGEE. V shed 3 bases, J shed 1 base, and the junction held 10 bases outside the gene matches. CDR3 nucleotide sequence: TGTGCCAGCAGCTGGGGAGGGGCGGGGGGGCTCCAAGAGACCCAGTACTTC. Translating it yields CASSWGGAGGLQETQYF.

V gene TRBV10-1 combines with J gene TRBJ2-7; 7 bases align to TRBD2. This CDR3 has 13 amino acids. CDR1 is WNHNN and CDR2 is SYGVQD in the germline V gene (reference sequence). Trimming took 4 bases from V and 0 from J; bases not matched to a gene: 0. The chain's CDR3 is CASSGTSSYEQYF. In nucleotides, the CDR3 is TGCGCCAGCAGTGGGACTAGCTCCTACGAGCAGTACTTC.

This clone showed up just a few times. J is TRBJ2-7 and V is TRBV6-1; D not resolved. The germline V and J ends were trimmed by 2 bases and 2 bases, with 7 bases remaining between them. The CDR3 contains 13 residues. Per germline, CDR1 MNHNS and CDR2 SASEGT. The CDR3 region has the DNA TGTGCCAGCAGTGAACGCACAGCCTACGAGCAGTACTTC. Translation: CASSERTAYEQYF.

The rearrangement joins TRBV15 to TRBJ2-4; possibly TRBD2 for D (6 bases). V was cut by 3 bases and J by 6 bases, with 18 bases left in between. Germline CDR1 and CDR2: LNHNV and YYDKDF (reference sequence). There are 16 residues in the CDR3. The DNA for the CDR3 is TGTGCCACCAGCAGGGAGGGGATGACTAACCTAAACATTCAGTACTTC. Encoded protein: CATSREGMTNLNIQYF.

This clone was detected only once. CDR3 in amino acids: CASSQEGGQGPGANVLTF. CDR3 coding DNA: TGCGCCAGCAGCCAAGAAGGAGGGCAAGGCCCTGGGGCCAACGTCCTGACTTTC. V is TRBV4-1 and J is TRBJ2-6, with TRBD2 as a possible D gene (6 bases). The V and J ends lost 0 bases and 2 bases respectively, with 14 bases between them. Germline values: CDR1 MGHRA, CDR2 YSYEKL. This CDR3 is built from 18 residues.

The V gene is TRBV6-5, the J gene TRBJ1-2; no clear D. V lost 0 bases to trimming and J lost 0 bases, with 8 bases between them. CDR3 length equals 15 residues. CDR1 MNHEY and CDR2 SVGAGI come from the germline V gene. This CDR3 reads CASSYSGTTNYGYTF. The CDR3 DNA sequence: TGTGCCAGCAGTTACTCGGGCACGACTAACTATGGCTACACCTTC.

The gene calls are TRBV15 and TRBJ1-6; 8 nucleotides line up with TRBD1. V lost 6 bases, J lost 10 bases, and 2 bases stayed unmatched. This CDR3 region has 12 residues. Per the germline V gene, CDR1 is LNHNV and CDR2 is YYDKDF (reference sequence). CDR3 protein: CATRRDRSPLHF. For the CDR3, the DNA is TGTGCCACCAGGCGGGACAGGTCACCCCTCCACTTT.

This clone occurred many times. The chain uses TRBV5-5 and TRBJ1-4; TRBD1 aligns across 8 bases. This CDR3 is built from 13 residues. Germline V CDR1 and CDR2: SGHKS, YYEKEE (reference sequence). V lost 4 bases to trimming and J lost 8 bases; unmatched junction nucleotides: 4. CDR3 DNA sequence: TGTGCCAGCAGCCCGACAGGGGAAGAAAAACTGTTTTTT. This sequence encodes CASSPTGEEKLFF.

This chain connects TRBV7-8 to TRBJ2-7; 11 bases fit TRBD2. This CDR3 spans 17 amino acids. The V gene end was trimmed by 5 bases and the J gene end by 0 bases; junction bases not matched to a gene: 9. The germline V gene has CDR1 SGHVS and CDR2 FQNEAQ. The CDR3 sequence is CASSRATSGGSSYEQYF. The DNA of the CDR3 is TGTGCCAGCAGCCGGGCCACTAGCGGGGGTAGCTCCTACGAGCAGTACTTC.

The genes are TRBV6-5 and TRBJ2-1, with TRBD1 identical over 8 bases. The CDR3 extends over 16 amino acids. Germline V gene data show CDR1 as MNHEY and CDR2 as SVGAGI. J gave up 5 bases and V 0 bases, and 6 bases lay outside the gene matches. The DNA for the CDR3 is TGTGCCAGCAGTTACTCGACAGGGGAATTACACAATGAGCAGTTCTTC. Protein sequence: CASSYSTGELHNEQFF.